This T cell receptor beta chain was identified in a study of early T cells in non-severe SARS-CoV-2 infection. Study in general: Sequencing targeted bulk RNA from unsorted whole blood, leaving chains unpaired.

This clonotype has a handful of counts. V lost 2 bases and J 6 bases, leaving 8 bases between the germline ends. The CDR3 is made up of 12 amino acids. Germline loops: CDR1 SGHAT, CDR2 FQNNGV. TCRdb independently ran MiXCR on the 5' RACE reads; one entry per CDR3 protein. Of roughly 45,000 distinct CDR3 sequences in the sample, approximately 10% are singletons; the top ten hold about a fifth. The V gene is TRBV11-2, the J gene TRBJ2-7; D remains ambiguous. Sequencing used whole blood. The sequence derives from an adult who was a healthcare worker with PCR-confirmed SARS-CoV-2 infection or an uninfected control (not recorded which). DNA of the CDR3: TGTGCCAGCAGCTTACTGGTCATCGAGCAGTACTTC. The encoded protein is CASSLLVIEQYF.